This T cell receptor (beta chain) is drawn from a study of Graves' ophthalmopathy and Graves' hyperthyroidism. Study observations and caveats: Clonotypes were expanded in thyroid at above 0.001 frequency, and most also appeared in blood. Prediction of ophthalmopathy progression reached around 70% sensitivity and approximately 74% specificity.

CDR3 regions of TCR beta were amplified from RNA transcripts. HTBI primers were employed in first-round RT-PCR, then a second-round multiplex PCR followed. TCRdb reprocessed the multiplex PCR reads with MiXCR, giving one entry per CDR3 protein. The sample lists 52,000 or so distinct CDR3 sequences, roughly 47% occurring once. The germline V gene has CDR1 SGDLS and CDR2 YYNGEE. This CDR3 comprises 16 residues. Trimming cost V 2 bases and J 4 bases, with 18 bases left between them. Notes on this clonotype: Its antigen remains unknown.

Clinical symptoms, serum thyroxine, TRAb, thyroid ultrasound and orbital computed tomography formed the basis of diagnosis. Sampling approximately 10 ml of fresh peripheral blood provided the PBMCs. The sample comprised peripheral blood. The chain is built from TRBV9 and TRBJ2-5; D possibly matches TRBD1 or TRBD2 (5 bases each). This TCR derives from an adult woman with Graves' ophthalmopathy. CDR3 protein: CASSVDPWGTLETQYF. In nucleotides, the CDR3 is TGTGCCAGCAGCGTGGACCCCTGGGGGACGTTAGAGACCCAGTACTTC.